This record looks at one TCR beta chain sequence and its context. The sample originates from a study of follicular helper T cells after annual influenza vaccination. The overall study: Blood was drawn on days 0, 7 and 28 after vaccination.

Looked up from germline, CDR1 is MNHNS and CDR2 is SASEGT. The CDR3 consists of 13 residues. V was cut by 6 bases and J by 0 bases, with 8 bases left in between. Time point described: 2014-2015 season, 7 days after vaccination. Profiling relied on immunoSEQ multiplex PCR, and the TCRdb table lists in-frame clones only, not all of them. The data hold 3,000 to 4,000 clones, with about 86% observed a single time. The receptor was derived from an adult who received the influenza vaccine. The specimen comprised CXCR5+ CD38- circulating T follicular helper cells from blood, sampled 7 days after influenza vaccination. As to subset: circulating Tfh, non-naive CD4+CXCR5+PD-1+ (ICOS+CD38+ or ICOS-CD38-). The chain uses TRBV6-1 and TRBJ1-1; D gene ambiguous. The CDR3 here is CASRETMNTEAFF. The CDR3 DNA is TGTGCCAGCAGGGAAACAATGAACACTGAAGCTTTCTTT.